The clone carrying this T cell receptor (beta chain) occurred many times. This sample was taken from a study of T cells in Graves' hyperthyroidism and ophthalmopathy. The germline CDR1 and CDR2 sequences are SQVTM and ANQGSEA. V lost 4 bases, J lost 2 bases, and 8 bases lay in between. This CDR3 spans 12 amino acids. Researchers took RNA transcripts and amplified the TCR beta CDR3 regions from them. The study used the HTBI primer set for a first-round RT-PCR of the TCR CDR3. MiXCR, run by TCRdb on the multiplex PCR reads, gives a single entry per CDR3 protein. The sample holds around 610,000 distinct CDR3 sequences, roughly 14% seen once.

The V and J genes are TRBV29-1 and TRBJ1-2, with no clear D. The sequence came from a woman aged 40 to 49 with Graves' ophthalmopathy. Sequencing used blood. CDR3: CSVAGKNYGYTF. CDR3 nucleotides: TGCAGCGTTGCGGGGAAGAACTATGGCTACACCTTC.